This entry lists 7 T cell receptor beta chains sequenced from one sample in a study of radiation and T cells in renal cell carcinoma. Libraries were prepared by immunoSEQ multiplex PCR; TCRdb keeps only in-frame clonotypes and omits some of them. The sample has tens of thousands of clones; roughly four fifths are singletons. Time point specified: baseline pretreatment blood. Sample treatment: 15 Gy SBRT to primary tumor, nephrectomy 4 weeks later. The starting material was blood, obtained from a patient whose treatment included radiotherapy and nephrectomy. The receptors originated from a man aged 60-69 years with renal cell carcinoma.

The chain couples TRBV7-2 to TRBJ2-1; TRBD1 matches at 7 bases. Trimming at V came to 3 bases and at J to 9 bases, leaving 8 bases not matched to a gene. Germline lookup yields CDR1 SGHTA and CDR2 FQGNSA. The CDR3 contains 14 residues. CDR3 in amino acids: CASSLIIGGGEQFF. For the CDR3, the DNA is TGTGCCAGCAGCTTGATAATAGGGGGCGGTGAGCAGTTCTTC.

V usage is TRBV7-8 and J usage is TRBJ2-1; unclear D gene. The germline gives CDR1 SGHVS, CDR2 FQNEAQ. V was trimmed by 8 bases and J by 8 bases, leaving 16 bases between them. The CDR3 consists of 13 residues. CDR3 sequence (DNA): TGTGCCAGCCTGGACGGTGCCTGGGATGAGCAGTTCTTC. Translating it yields CASLDGAWDEQFF.

The chain joins TRBV7-9 to TRBJ2-3; D perhaps matches TRBD1 (6 bases). Between the trimmed V and J ends, which lost 5 bases and 2 bases, there was a span of 14 bases. The CDR3 runs to 15 residues. CDR1 and CDR2 from the germline V gene are SEHNR and FQNEAQ (reference sequence). In DNA, the CDR3 is TGTGCCAGCAGCCTCGGACAGTTCACCACAGATACGCAGTATTTT. This sequence encodes CASSLGQFTTDTQYF.

The rearrangement links TRBV5-5 to TRBJ2-7; D gene uncertain. Per germline, CDR1 SGHKS and CDR2 YYEKEE (reference sequence). V shed 4 bases and J shed 2 bases, with 4 bases lying between them. The length of the CDR3 is 11 residues. The CDR3 is CASSGAYEQYF. As DNA, the CDR3 is TGTGCCAGCAGCGGGGCCTACGAGCAGTACTTC.

This chain links TRBV29-1 with TRBJ2-3, with a weak D call TRBD2 (6 bases). Trimming left V 5 bases short and J 0 bases short, with 9 bases between. There are 13 residues in the CDR3. Germline values: CDR1 SQVTM, CDR2 ANQGSEA. The DNA for the CDR3 is TGCAGCGTTATGGAGGGAAGCACAGATACGCAGTATTTT. This codes for CSVMEGSTDTQYF.

This clone was counted once. V is TRBV11-3 and J is TRBJ2-5, with a possible D match to TRBD2 (5 bases). V lost 2 bases and J 0 bases, leaving 16 bases between the germline ends. This CDR3 is built from 17 residues. Germline V gene lookup returns CDR1 SGHNT and CDR2 YENEEA. The CDR3 protein is CASSLKVVRANQETQYF. CDR3 bases: TGTGCCAGCAGCTTAAAGGTGGTGCGGGCCAACCAAGAGACCCAGTACTTC.

The chain is built from TRBV19 and TRBJ2-5; TRBD2 agrees at 9 bases. CDR1 is LNHDA, CDR2 SQIVND, per germline (reference sequence). The CDR3 is 18 residues long. J was trimmed by 5 bases and V by 5 bases; bases with no gene match: 18. In DNA, the CDR3 is TGTGCCAGTAGTCCTGATACTCTGGCGGGAGGGTGGTGGGAGACCCAGTACTTC. Protein sequence: CASSPDTLAGGWWETQYF.